A selection of T cell receptor beta chains follows, all from one sample in a study of vaccination effects on CD4 cells after COVID-19. Data came from immunoSEQ multiplex PCR; TCRdb stores just in-frame clones and leaves some out. This sample has 40,000 or so clones; roughly 87% occur once, and the top ten carry just under 3%. For these TCRs, the target antigens are not known. The material sequenced was CD4+ T cells from PBMCs cultured without peptide, taken before COVID-19 vaccination. The receptors here all came from a human donor who received a COVID-19 vaccine. Each CDR3 is given with its conserved first and last residue. A clone size is listed for some rows: how often the clone was seen (once, few, many), or a class if it is expanded.

CASSIRTGFNYGYTF | - | TRBV5-1
CASSPGRSNQPQHF | - | TRBV11-2
CASRLAGGPGNEQFF | - | TRBV7-3
CASSPWTVYSNQPQHF | - | TRBV19
CASSPGDRSRGYTF | - | TRBV5-6
CATSPGFGNQPQHF | - | TRBV24-1
CASRTGQANNSPLHF | - | TRBV14
CASSLLTNTIYF | few | TRBV12-3/TRBV12-4
CASRSPTNEKLFF | - | TRBV6-5
CASSLGTVLTDTQYF | - | TRBV5-1
CASSLGLGYNQPQHF | - | TRBV2
CASSKDRDPVGGGELFF | - | TRBV21-1
CSVAPGGAPGPQHF | - | TRBV29-1
CASGLVQQGKTQYF | - | TRBV12-5
CASSYQNTEAFF | few | TRBV6-6
CASGPTTSQPQHF | few | TRBV12-5
CASSRGGSNTGELFF | - | TRBV5-8
CASRTAGGEETQYF | - | TRBV6-5
CASSRGQRSDTQYF | - | TRBV18
CASSLRDREAFF | - | TRBV3-1/TRBV3-2
CASSSVDTNNSPLHF | - | TRBV6-5
CASSLGVLNTEAFF | - | TRBV5-1
CASSAQGQGRDTQYF | - | TRBV6-6
CASSLEVAGVITGELFF | few | TRBV7-2
CASSPGPDWGLAKDTQYF | - | TRBV5-6
CASDRGADTQYF | - | TRBV7-2
CASSLSVQGSGNTIYF | - | TRBV28
CASRPGQANYGYTF | - | TRBV28
CASSLYRPVNTEAFF | - | TRBV5-1
CASSQPDLGASGNTIYF | - | TRBV11-2
CASSPQYSNQPQHF | - | TRBV25-1
CASSHGQGLNTEAFF | - | TRBV18
CAWSRATADIQYF | - | TRBV30
CATNGDGVTDTQYF | few | TRBV2
CASSLDRGYTGELFF | - | TRBV5-1
CATGPANTGELFF | - | TRBV28
CASSSDGNQPQHF | - | TRBV11-1
CASSRTAFNEKLFF | - | TRBV4-3
CASSERAAGSGNTIYF | - | TRBV6-1
CASSLGGGDTEAFF | once | TRBV5-1
CAISESGTGRETQYF | - | TRBV10-3
CASSQDRTGRGYTF | few | TRBV4-1
CASSQDMANYGYTF | - | TRBV4-1
CASSQELGLSNEQFF | - | TRBV3-1/TRBV3-2
CASSQAPAADSPLHF | - | TRBV4-1
CASSEKTGPPSTDTQYF | once | TRBV6-1
CSVDLGQKKLFF | - | TRBV29-1
CASTRLDNEQFF | - | TRBV7-9